This T cell receptor (beta chain) came from a study of T cells expressing NK-cell markers. Across the study: Sequencing covered eight donors, seven HCMV-seropositive and one seronegative.

TCRdb re-called the 5' RACE reads; every CDR3 protein appears as one record, without DNA. The sample table sets out 500,000 or so distinct CDR3 sequences. CDR1 is DFQATT, CDR2 SNEGSKA, per germline (reference sequence). The CDR3 is 15 residues long. Points from the study as a whole: Certain NKG2C+ T cell clones were expanded, and their HCMV specificity remained unclear.

Note on this clonotype: Its target is not known.

The J gene is TRBJ2-1, the V gene TRBV20-1; TCRdb lists TRBD1, though no DNA is available to test this call. The receptor comes from a man in his late teens or twenties in good health. Sequenced: blood T cells: a sorted CD56 or NKG2C T cell subset, CD4+ or CD8+ T cells, or bulk PBMC T cells (not recorded which). This chain's CDR3 is CSARTGLGPYNEQFF.